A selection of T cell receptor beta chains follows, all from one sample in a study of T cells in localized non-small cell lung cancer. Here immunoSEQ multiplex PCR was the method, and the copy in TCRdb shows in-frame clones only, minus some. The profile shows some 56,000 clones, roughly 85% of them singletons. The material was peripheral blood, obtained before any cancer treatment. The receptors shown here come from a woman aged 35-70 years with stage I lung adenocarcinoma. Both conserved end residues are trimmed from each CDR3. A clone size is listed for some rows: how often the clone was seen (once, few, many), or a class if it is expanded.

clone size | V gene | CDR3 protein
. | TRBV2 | ASSGGSGINNQPQH
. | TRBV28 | ASSLSGGSNQPQH
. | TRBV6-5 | ASSTGAGDYEQY
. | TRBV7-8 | ASAEGYEQY
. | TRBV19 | ASSIGRGIGTEAF
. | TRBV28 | ASSSSYGYT
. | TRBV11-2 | ASSLATGVNSPLH
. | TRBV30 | AWVLRPPFPNNEQF
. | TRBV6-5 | ASSGTPTNYGYT
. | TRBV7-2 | ASSFRVNTEAF
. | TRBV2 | ASSPRDSPFGTQY
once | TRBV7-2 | ASSLAPGGQLRFYGYT
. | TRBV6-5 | ASSYRDLGAEAF
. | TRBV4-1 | ASSPSEEATSYEQY
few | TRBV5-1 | ASSVYNQETQY
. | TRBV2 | ASSEALTFSQPQH
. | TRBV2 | ASSGTSSGNTIY
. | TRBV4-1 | ASSQDLRGHSGNTIY
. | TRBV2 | AMGRDGNTIY
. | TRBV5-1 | ASSSQPSGANVLT
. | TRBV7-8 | ASSLRDRRSYNEQF
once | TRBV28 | ASSFGTTGEEKLF
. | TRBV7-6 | ASSAYAGSNQPQH
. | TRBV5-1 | ASSPSSGGAYNEQF
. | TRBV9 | ASSVGGGQETQY
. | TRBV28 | ASSLPGTGDGYT
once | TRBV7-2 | ASSLKFRLSYNEQF
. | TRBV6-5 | ASSYSRDTVSYEQY